This T cell receptor (beta chain) was recorded in a study of blood T cell repertoires in COVID-19. Overall study: The United States, Italy and Spain provided the acute and convalescent COVID-19 samples.

In the source study's methods: Reference gene primer amplification yielded estimated nucleated cell counts. Sequencing used immunoSEQ multiplex PCR; TCRdb keeps in-frame clones, though not all of them. From that table come the V and J calls and clone size; the DNA was used to work out D and trimming. This table has hundreds of thousands of clones, 88% appearing once. The clonotype was recovered from a woman between 65 and 79 years old with COVID-19, enrolled during active disease. The specimen was peripheral blood.

CDR3 sequence reads: CASSLQRTRSGDTGELFF. The CDR3 nucleotides are TGTGCCAGCAGCCTCCAGCGAACGCGCTCCGGGGACACCGGGGAGCTGTTTTTT. The rearrangement links TRBV5-4 to TRBJ2-2, with D perhaps matching TRBD2 (5 bases). CDR1 and CDR2 from the germline V gene are SGHNT and YYREEE (reference sequence). The V and J ends lost 4 bases and 3 bases respectively, with 22 bases between them. This CDR3 has 18 residues.